This T cell receptor beta chain was identified during a study of OX40 agonist ivuxolimab in advanced cancers. The V gene's germline CDR1 is SGHNT and CDR2 YENEEA. The CDR3 contains 13 residues. V was clipped by 4 bases and J by 8 bases; unmatched bases: 7. Sequenced by immunoSEQ multiplex PCR; TCRdb stores in-frame clones only, minus some. In the table there are tens of thousands of clones, 84% of which are singletons. The TCR comes from an adult with an advanced solid tumor such as melanoma, head and neck, liver or kidney cancer. This chain uses TRBV11-3 with TRBJ1-2; 7 bases are shared with TRBD1. The sample in question was CD4+ or CD8+ T cells sorted from blood, obtained in a trial of the OX40 agonist ivuxolimab. The CDR3 spells CASSSDRELGYTF. The CDR3 nucleotides are TGTGCCAGCAGCTCTGACAGGGAATTGGGCTACACCTTC.